What follows are 9 T cell receptor beta chains derived from one specimen sequenced in a study of T cells in Graves' hyperthyroidism and ophthalmopathy. TCR beta CDR3 sequences were amplified from RNA transcripts. The HTBI primer set served for first-round RT-PCR of the TCR CDR3. TCRdb re-called the multiplex PCR reads with MiXCR, one entry per CDR3 protein. The top ten clones hold roughly 60% of a sample with about 270,000 distinct CDR3 sequences, 22% of them seen once. Sequenced sample: blood. These receptor sequences come from a man aged 30 to 45 with Graves' ophthalmopathy.

Many counts were recorded for this clonotype. The chain uses TRBV7-2 and TRBJ1-2, with 7 nucleotides matching TRBD1. The CDR3 extends over 16 amino acids. The J segment lost 7 bases and the V segment lost 1 base, leaving 12 bases of the junction unmatched. Looked up from germline, CDR1 is SGHTA and CDR2 is FQGNSA. As DNA, the CDR3 is TGTGCCAGCAGCTTAGGTGGTACAGGGGTTCTCCGTGGCTACACCTTC. It is translated as CASSLGGTGVLRGYTF.

Many counts were recorded for this clonotype. The chain carries TRBV11-2 and TRBJ2-1; 7 bases match TRBD1. Germline CDR1 is SGHAT and CDR2 is FQNNGV. The junction had 6 bases not matched to a gene; V was cut back by 1 base and J by 3 bases. This CDR3 comprises 16 residues. The CDR3 region has the DNA TGTGCCAGCAGCTTAGTCCCGAGGGGGCACTACAATGAGCAGTTCTTC. This sequence encodes CASSLVPRGHYNEQFF. The variable domain in full, with the rest retrieved from reference TRBV11-2 and TRBJ2-1, is EAGVAQSPRYKIIEKRQSVAFWCNPISGHATLYWYQQILGQGPKLLIQFQNNGVVDDSQLPKDRFSAERLKGVDSTLKIQPAKLEDSAVYLCASSLVPRGHYNEQFFGPGTRLTVL.

This clonotype came up a few times. The chain uses TRBV12-3 or TRBV12-4 and TRBJ2-1, with 13 nucleotides matching TRBD2. V was pared by 6 bases and J by 8 bases, with 10 bases of the junction left unmatched. The CDR3 totals 16 residues. The CDR3 DNA follows: TGTGCCAGCAGCCTATTAGGGACTAGCGGGATCCATGAGCAGTTCTTC. It translates to CASSLLGTSGIHEQFF.

This clonotype was counted a few times. The gene calls are TRBV24-1 and TRBJ1-1, with D possibly being TRBD1 (6 bases). V was shortened by 3 bases and J by 6 bases, with 13 bases between the two germline ends. This CDR3 is built from 14 residues. Germline V gene sequence: CDR1 KGHDR, CDR2 SFDVKD. CDR3 sequence reads: CATSDQGGGAEAFF. In nucleotides, the CDR3 is TGTGCCACCAGTGATCAAGGGGGGGGGGCTGAAGCTTTCTTT.

The chain recombines TRBV12-3 or TRBV12-4 with TRBJ2-2, with unresolved D. The V end was cut by 1 base, the J end by 4 bases, with 7 bases between. This CDR3 contains 14 residues. The CDR3 DNA follows: TGTGCCAGCAGTTTAGTTTGGGTCACCGGGGAGCTGTTTTTT. Encoded protein: CASSLVWVTGELFF.

On this clonotype itself: A clone one base away is much larger, so this may be a read error. The rearrangement links TRBV30 to TRBJ1-1, with TRBD1 as a possible D gene (6 bases). Germline lookup yields CDR1 GTSNPN and CDR2 SVGIG (reference sequence). The V gene lost 4 bases and the J gene lost 7 bases, with 16 bases spanning the gap. The CDR3 loop spans 13 amino acids. CDR3 sequence: CAWKKRQADEAFF. The DNA for the CDR3 is TGTGCCTGGAAGAAACGACAGGCGGATGAAGCTTTCTTT.

The V and J genes are TRBV7-9 and TRBJ2-3, with 10 nucleotides matching TRBD2. The germline gives CDR1 SEHNR, CDR2 FQNEAQ (reference sequence). V trimming: 7 bases; J trimming: 3 bases; junction bases outside the gene matches: 16. This CDR3 spans 18 amino acids. The chain's CDR3 is CASTSKGGLAIRTDTQYF. Written as DNA, the CDR3 is TGTGCCAGCACCTCTAAAGGGGGACTAGCGATTAGAACAGATACGCAGTATTTT.

The genes are TRBV6-2 or TRBV6-3 and TRBJ2-5; maybe TRBD2 (5 bases). CDR3 length equals 15 residues. Germline V lookup: CDR1 MNHEY, CDR2 SVGEGT. Trimming left V 4 bases short and J 5 bases short, with 17 bases between. CDR3 region: CASSSSRARGETQYF. DNA for the CDR3: TGTGCCAGCAGTTCCTCCCGGGCCAGAGGGGAGACCCAGTACTTC.

Remarks on this clonotype: A much larger clone differs from this one at a single base, so this may be a read error. The rearrangement joins TRBV7-2 to TRBJ2-3, with 13 bases fitting TRBD2. Germline V gene data show CDR1 as SGHTA and CDR2 as FQGNSA. The CDR3 contains 18 residues. Germline trimming cut 5 bases from V and 3 bases from J; bases unmatched to any gene: 11. The chain's CDR3 is CASSVRPLAGGPTDTQYF. As DNA, the CDR3 is TGTGCCAGCAGCGTAAGACCACTAGCGGGAGGGCCGACAGATACGCAGTATTTT.